Listed below are T cell receptor beta chains from one sample, sequenced in a study of blood T cell repertoires in COVID-19. Sequenced by immunoSEQ multiplex PCR; TCRdb stores in-frame clones only, minus some. The sample consists of over 30,000 clones, under 90% of them appearing once. Sequencing was carried out using peripheral blood. These receptors came from a man aged 45-60 years with acute or convalescent COVID-19. Both conserved end residues are part of each CDR3. The D gene is left open where the match is weak. The size field is filled for only some rows; it gives once, few, many or a size class.

v_call	d_call	clone_size	j_call	cdr3_aa	cdr3_nt
TRBV5-6	.	.	TRBJ2-6	CASSLPQGPAGANVLTF	TGTGCCAGCAGCTTACCTCAGGGTCCCGCTGGGGCCAACGTCCTGACTTTC
TRBV2	TRBD1	.	TRBJ2-7	CASIRGSGFFYEQYF	TGTGCCAGCATCAGGGGGTCCGGCTTCTTCTACGAGCAGTACTTC
TRBV4-2	.	.	TRBJ1-5	CASSQDAGIWPQHF	TGTGCCAGCAGCCAAGATGCAGGGATATGGCCCCAGCATTTT
TRBV12-3/TRBV12-4	TRBD2	.	TRBJ2-5	CASSGGAGETQYF	TGTGCCAGCAGCGGGGGGGCCGGTGAGACCCAGTACTTC
TRBV9	.	.	TRBJ1-1	CASSVDGRDAFF	TGTGCCAGCAGCGTAGATGGGCGGGATGCTTTCTTT
TRBV6-5	TRBD2	once	TRBJ2-2	CASSVAGGPAGELFF	TGTGCCAGCAGCGTAGCGGGGGGGCCGGCCGGGGAGCTGTTTTTT
TRBV28	TRBD1	.	TRBJ2-7	CASSLWGTGIGEQYF	TGTGCCAGCAGTTTATGGGGGACAGGGATCGGCGAGCAGTACTTC
TRBV5-1	TRBD1	.	TRBJ1-1	CASSWDSPSRGTEAFF	TGCGCCAGCAGCTGGGACAGTCCGTCGCGGGGCACTGAAGCTTTCTTT
TRBV27	TRBD1	once	TRBJ2-2	CASSFRQGALNTGELFF	TGTGCCAGCAGTTTTCGACAGGGGGCTCTGAACACCGGGGAGCTGTTTTTT
TRBV3-1/TRBV3-2	TRBD1	.	TRBJ2-7	CASSLLGTVYEQYF	TGTGCCAGCAGCCTCTTAGGGACAGTTTACGAGCAGTACTTC
TRBV10-1	.	.	TRBJ2-3	CASSESTLADTQYF	TGCGCCAGCAGTGAGTCGACTCTGGCAGATACGCAGTATTTT
TRBV9	TRBD2	.	TRBJ2-3	CASSASSGRAEADTQYF	TGTGCCAGCAGCGCCTCTAGCGGGAGGGCCGAAGCAGATACGCAGTATTTT
TRBV23-1	.	.	TRBJ1-5	CASSGNQPQHF	TGCGCCAGCAGCGGGAATCAGCCCCAGCATTTT
TRBV19	TRBD2	few	TRBJ2-2	CASSIDTSVPQSTGELFF	TGTGCCAGTAGTATAGATACTAGCGTCCCCCAGAGTACCGGGGAGCTGTTTTTT
TRBV5-1	.	.	TRBJ1-3	CASSTQTGNTIYF	TGCGCCAGCAGCACACAGACAGGAAACACCATATATTTT
TRBV13	TRBD1	.	TRBJ2-1	CASSLRQGGVMEQFF	TGTGCCAGCAGCTTAAGACAGGGTGGGGTTATGGAGCAGTTCTTC
TRBV5-1	TRBD1	.	TRBJ1-6	CASSLEVGRGNSPLHF	TGCGCCAGCAGCTTGGAAGTTGGCAGGGGGAATTCACCCCTCCACTTT
TRBV15	TRBD2	.	TRBJ2-3	CATSWVGGKDTQYF	TGTGCCACCAGCTGGGTCGGGGGGAAAGATACGCAGTATTTT
TRBV3-1/TRBV3-2	.	.	TRBJ1-3	CASSQMTFTGNTIYF	TGTGCCAGCAGCCAAATGACATTTACTGGAAACACCATATATTTT
TRBV27	.	.	TRBJ1-4	CASSFRSGEKLFF	TGTGCCAGCAGTTTTAGGAGTGGGGAAAAACTGTTTTTT
TRBV5-4	.	.	TRBJ1-2	CASSLAGHLTYGYTF	TGTGCCAGCAGCTTGGCTGGACACCTTACCTATGGCTACACCTTC
TRBV10-3	.	.	TRBJ2-5	CAISATEETQYF	TGTGCCATCAGTGCAACGGAGGAGACCCAGTACTTC
TRBV5-1	.	few	TRBJ1-2	CASSLGQGFDGYTF	TGCGCCAGCAGCTTGGGGCAGGGCTTCGATGGCTACACCTTC
TRBV4-1	.	.	TRBJ2-3	CASSQDWRASTDTQYF	TGCGCCAGCAGCCAAGATTGGCGGGCTAGCACAGATACGCAGTATTTT
TRBV24-1	TRBD1	.	TRBJ1-5	CATSAGQGINSNQPQHF	TGTGCCACCAGTGCGGGACAGGGCATTAATAGCAATCAGCCCCAGCATTTT
TRBV6-4	TRBD2	medium-sized	TRBJ2-1	CASSDSSGSYNEQFF	TGTGCCAGCAGTGACTCTAGCGGGAGTTACAATGAGCAGTTCTTC
TRBV19	TRBD1	once	TRBJ2-7	CASRQGAASSYEQYF	TGTGCCAGTAGGCAGGGGGCCGCGAGCTCCTACGAGCAGTACTTC
TRBV19	.	.	TRBJ2-7	CAGREPYEQYF	TGTGCCGGTCGAGAGCCCTACGAGCAGTACTTC
TRBV7-9	.	.	TRBJ1-2	CASSPSANYGYTF	TGTGCCAGCAGCCCTTCCGCTAACTATGGCTACACCTTC